This is a list of T cell receptor beta chains from one sample in a study of beta chain features in type 1 diabetes. Only in-frame clones appear in the TCRdb table, and some are missing; sequencing was by immunoSEQ multiplex PCR. Of more than 300,000 clones in the sample, roughly 16% were seen once. Input material: naive CD4+ T cells from blood. The receptors come from a young woman in good health. Both conserved end residues are part of each CDR3. A D gene is named only where the DNA matches it firmly. The size entry is marked missing in some rows and otherwise reads once, few, many or a size class.

j_call clone_size v_call d_call cdr3_nt cdr3_aa
TRBJ1-1 . TRBV20-1 . TGCAGTGCTAGAGAGGCCCCGCTGGCTTTCTTT CSAREAPLAFF
TRBJ2-1 . TRBV30 TRBD2 TGTGCCTGGAGTAGCGGGAGGTCCCCGCAGTTCTTC CAWSSGRSPQFF
TRBJ2-2 . TRBV5-1 TRBD2 TGCGCCAGCAGCTTGACTAGCGGGTACACCGGGGAGCTGTTTTTT CASSLTSGYTGELFF
TRBJ2-1 . TRBV29-1 TRBD2 TGCAGCGCCCTAGCGGGAGGGCTCGATGAGCAGTTCTTC CSALAGGLDEQFF
TRBJ2-7 . TRBV18 . TGTGCCAGCTCGCCTAGCTCCTACGAGCAGTACTTC CASSPSSYEQYF
TRBJ2-3 . TRBV6-5 . TGTGCCAGCAGTTACTTCCTTTCAGATACGCAGTATTTT CASSYFLSDTQYF
TRBJ1-5 . TRBV9 TRBD1 TGTGCCAGCAGTGGACAGGGCGGCAATCAGCCCCAGCATTTT CASSGQGGNQPQHF
TRBJ1-3 few TRBV6-5 . TGTGCCAGCAGTTTCCAGCGGGTGGCCGGAAACACCATATATTTT CASSFQRVAGNTIYF
TRBJ1-1 . TRBV6-1 . TGTGCCAGCAGTGAATATGCCAGGAACACTGAAGCTTTCTTT CASSEYARNTEAFF
TRBJ2-7 few TRBV18 . TGTGCCAGCTCACCACCGGAGACGCACTACGAGCAGTACTTC CASSPPETHYEQYF
TRBJ1-1 few TRBV7-3 . TGTGCCAGCAGCTTACAGGGTGGCAACACTGAAGCTTTCTTT CASSLQGGNTEAFF
TRBJ1-5 . TRBV4-2 TRBD1 TGTGCCAGCAGCCAAGTCCGGCAGGGGGGACAGCCCCAGCATTTT CASSQVRQGGQPQHF
TRBJ2-7 few TRBV29-1 . TGCAGCGTAGTTCCGGGAGCCTCCTGGGACGAGCAGTACTTC CSVVPGASWDEQYF
TRBJ2-1 few TRBV19 . TGTGCCAGTAGTATACCCCTGAGGGCGAATGAGCAGTTCTTC CASSIPLRANEQFF
TRBJ1-1 . TRBV6-1 TRBD1 TGTGCCAGCAGCGGACAGGGAATGAACACTGAAGCTTTCTTT CASSGQGMNTEAFF
TRBJ2-5 few TRBV14 . TGTGCCAGCAGCCAAGATCGGGGGTGGAACGAGTACTTC CASSQDRGWNEYF
TRBJ2-5 few TRBV30 . TGTGCCTGGTCAACAGGAAACCAAGAGACCCAGTACTTC CAWSTGNQETQYF
TRBJ1-1 . TRBV7-9 TRBD1 TGTGCCAGCAGCCTTCGGGAACAGGGGATGAACACTGAAGCTTTCTTT CASSLREQGMNTEAFF
TRBJ2-5 . TRBV10-2 . TGCGCCAGCAGGGAGACGGGGAGTTCGGAGACCCAGTACTTC CASRETGSSETQYF
TRBJ2-7 few TRBV5-1 . TGCGCCAGCAGCCGGGAAGAAGGCTTCTACGAGCAGTACTTC CASSREEGFYEQYF
TRBJ1-1 few TRBV5-1 TRBD1 TGCGCCAGCAGCTCAATGGGACAGGCGAACACTGAAGCTTTCTTT CASSSMGQANTEAFF
TRBJ2-7 few TRBV5-1 . TGCGCCAGCAGCTTGCCGGACATTACCTACGAGCAGTACTTC CASSLPDITYEQYF
TRBJ2-1 few TRBV5-4 . TGTGCCAGCAGCTCCCTCGGGGGTAGCGTCTATGAGCAGTTCTTC CASSSLGGSVYEQFF
TRBJ2-1 . TRBV9 TRBD2 TGTGCCAGCAGCGTAGCTCGTACTAGCGGGTACAATGAGCAGTTCTTC CASSVARTSGYNEQFF
TRBJ1-1 . TRBV11-2 . TGTGCCAGCAGCTTAGCGTTCACACACACTGAAGCTTTCTTT CASSLAFTHTEAFF
TRBJ1-1 few TRBV6-4 TRBD1 TGTGCCAGCAGTGAAGGACAGGGCGGAGGGGCTTTCTTT CASSEGQGGGAFF
TRBJ2-5 few TRBV7-3 TRBD2 TGTGCCAGCAGCTCCGGGACTAGCGGGAGGTTCCAAGAGACCCAGTACTTC CASSSGTSGRFQETQYF
TRBJ2-3 . TRBV6-7 . TGTGCCAGCAGTTTACTGAAGAGCGGGAGCACAGATACGCAGTATTTT CASSLLKSGSTDTQYF
TRBJ1-3 . TRBV30 . TGTGCCTGGAGTGTAGGGAGCGGAAACACCATATATTTT CAWSVGSGNTIYF
TRBJ1-1 few TRBV9 . TGTGCCAGCAGCCCCCGAACAGGGATGAACACTGAAGCTTTCTTT CASSPRTGMNTEAFF
TRBJ2-7 few TRBV18 TRBD1 TGTGCCAGCTCACCCCCCGGGACAGGACCCTACGAGCAGTACTTC CASSPPGTGPYEQYF
TRBJ1-1 few TRBV29-1 . TGCAGCGTTGAATGGGGGGACTACACTGAAGCTTTCTTT CSVEWGDYTEAFF
TRBJ2-5 . TRBV5-1 . TGCGCCAGCAGCTTGGGTGTGCGGGCAGGCGGGGAGGAGACCCAGTACTTC CASSLGVRAGGEETQYF
TRBJ2-3 few TRBV14 . TGTGCCAGCAGCCCGCCGGGACTCCCGGGCGATACGCAGTATTTT CASSPPGLPGDTQYF
TRBJ2-2 few TRBV27 . TGTGCCAGCAGTTCACCGGGAATGGGGACAATGAACACCGGGGAGCTGTTTTTT CASSSPGMGTMNTGELFF
TRBJ2-5 few TRBV25-1 TRBD1 TGTGCCAGCAGTGGTGGGACAGGGAGCGAGACCCAGTACTTC CASSGGTGSETQYF
TRBJ2-3 few TRBV7-2 . TGTGCCAGCAGCTTAGCCGGGGCTAGCGTTTCAACAGATACGCAGTATTTT CASSLAGASVSTDTQYF
TRBJ2-3 . TRBV19 . TGTGCCAGCCACAGGGGACTCACAGATACGCAGTATTTT CASHRGLTDTQYF
TRBJ2-7 . TRBV29-1 . TGCAGCGTCGGCACCTTAGCGGCTTCCTACGAGCAGTACTTC CSVGTLAASYEQYF